This T cell receptor beta chain was found in a study of CD8 T cells in Susac syndrome. When the RNA was reverse transcribed, random hexamers were used with an input of roughly 0.45 to 1 ug. Each CDR3 protein is one row after TCRdb ran MiXCR on the immunoSEQ multiplex PCR reads. In the table there are roughly 150,000 distinct CDR3 sequences, over 95% of which are singletons. The authors carried out high-throughput sequencing of TCR beta. They applied it to CD8+ and CD4+ T cells obtained from blood. Bulk CD8+ and CD4+ cells came from magnetic negative isolation; CD8+ TEMRA by FACS. The germline CDR1 and CDR2 sequences are SGDLS and YYNGEE. V was clipped by 0 bases and J by 1 base, with 16 bases between them. This CDR3 spans 17 amino acids.

The TCR sequence derives from a human donor with multiple sclerosis. Specimen: CD8+ T cells from PBMCs. The chain links TRBV9 to TRBJ1-1; TRBD1 might be the D (5 bases). DNA of the CDR3: TGTGCCAGCAGCGTAGGCCGGGGCCCGATCGAGAACACTGAAGCTTTCTTT. This codes for CASSVGRGPIENTEAFF.